The clone carrying this T cell receptor beta chain was seen ten or more times. Its antigen is not identified. The length of the CDR3 is 15 residues. Trimming removed 0 bases from V and 4 bases from J; junction bases left unmatched: 6. Germline V gene sequence: CDR1 LNHNV, CDR2 YYDKDF (reference sequence). Fresh peripheral blood, 8 to 10 ml, was the source of the PBMCs. TCR beta CDR3 sequences were amplified from RNA transcripts. TCR CDR3 regions were first amplified by RT-PCR with HTBI primers. Via MiXCR, TCRdb re-called the multiplex PCR reads, giving one row per CDR3 protein. The sample has 330,000 or so distinct CDR3 sequences, around 18% seen once. The data were obtained in a study of T cells in Graves' hyperthyroidism and ophthalmopathy. Looking at the study overall: Peripheral blood collection took place at initial diagnosis, before any treatment.

Study findings and constraints: Median prediction lead before ophthalmopathy onset was 6.5 months with the model. A model of 13 V-J pairs discriminated ophthalmopathy from stable hyperthyroidism.

The chain combines TRBV15 with TRBJ2-7; the match to TRBD2 covers 7 bases. The clonotype was recovered from a middle-aged woman with Graves' ophthalmopathy. The specimen was blood. The DNA of the CDR3 is TGTGCCACCAGCAGAGAACGGTGGGGGGGATACGAGCAGTACTTC. Translating gives CATSRERWGGYEQYF.